The following is a TCR beta chain sequence with its context. Its antigen is currently not known. Base qualities are missing; no much larger clone stands one base away. The data belong to a study of cytomegalovirus exposure and HLA in healthy donors listed by TCRdb under 2017. A note on the overall study: An earlier analysis of some 550 of the donors reported about 250 Gb of sequence data and roughly 100 million unique TCR beta sequences from about 179 million T cells. All discovery cohort repertoires had been generated using a single sequencing platform. The study was designed to test whether signatures of past pathogen exposure could be identified by cataloging public T cell receptors. Across some 400 genotyped donors of the cohort, an average of roughly 250,000 unique TCR beta nucleotide sequences per donor were sequenced, and roughly 20% of those sequences were non-productive. High-throughput TCR immunosequencing, statistical association of individual TCRs with disease status, and machine learning were combined to predict cytomegalovirus infection status. Typing coverage differed by locus: A, B, C, DRB1 and DQB1 were typed in about 629-640 donors, DQA1 in roughly 510, DPA1 in around 610, and DPB1 in approximately 450. A later genetic analysis used genome-wide SNP genotypes for about 60% of the roughly 670 donors, treating that subset as a discovery cohort. A later analysis re-analyzed previously published TCR beta repertoires from 550 to 700 donors and added high-resolution HLA genotyping to study TCR occurrence patterns. The later analysis used no new phenotypic data to find candidate immune exposures, relying instead on TCR beta sequences and their occurrence across donors. Of the roughly 400 genotyped donors, over 70% fell in the genetic ancestry cluster associated with self-reported Caucasian donors. An earlier analysis of approximately 500 of the donors applied high-throughput TCR beta sequencing to assess whether each TCR beta V gene segment acted as functional or pseudogenic. A handful of DR-DQ haplotypes were handled as single units for association and clustering because linkage in the cohort was strong. An early release covering 550 to 700 HLA-typed donors comprised about 300 gigabases of sequencing data and tens of millions of unique TCR sequences. HLA typing included class I and class II loci at four-digit resolution. The study profiled the T cell repertoires of hundreds of subjects by immunosequencing and related them to cytomegalovirus serostatus. Donor age, sex, ethnicity and CMV serostatus were compiled together with the repertoire data. A separate validation cohort of some 130 different subjects was used in addition to the approximately 640-subject first cohort.

V loses 3 bases, J loses 3 bases, and the germline ends lie 15 bases apart. From the germline V gene (reference sequence), CDR1 is GTSNPN and CDR2 is SVGIG. Inclusive of the bounding cysteine and phenylalanine, the CDR3 is 14 residues long. Only CDR3 DNA is held: 42 bases, read in frame from base 1. The investigation overall reported the following: The authors suggested that the approach could potentially be generalized to other disease states and immunological phenotypes. Compared with equally common non-associated chains, HLA-associated TCR beta chains in a later analysis were more clonally expanded and had lower generation probabilities. A cluster of highly shared sequence variants was judged likely to be a technical artifact of the sequencing pipeline. The 87-base-pair reads could not distinguish some IMGT-functional V segments, including TRBV6-2 and TRBV6-3, so those segments were excluded. In a later analysis, most CMV-associated TCR beta chains were found to appear HLA-restricted, with HLA associations seemingly driven largely by CMV exposure. A later analysis found that TCR association rates varied across HLA loci, with DRB1 alleles showing the most associated TCRs and HLA-C alleles the fewest. Most TCR sequences were seen in very few donors, while some public TCRs were found in many individuals. Assigning TCR associations to individual alleles was difficult when HLA alleles, especially DR and DQ, strongly co-occurred. In a later analysis, 16,951 TCR beta sequences were associated with specific HLA alleles at a false discovery rate of 0.05. In the study, some 160 TCR beta chains were listed as associated with cytomegalovirus. An earlier analysis of around 600 of the donors showed that most TCR beta V segments appeared in productive rearrangements either about 87% or about 30% of the time, which broadly matched IMGT annotations. Roughly uniform sequencing depth across donors was assumed in presence/absence analyses, although this assumption may not hold. HLA typing was unavailable for some donors at each locus, so association tests used only the typed subset. Linkage disequilibrium might explain the correlated functional status among segregating V segments, but an unknown experimental factor could not be excluded. In both the original and validation cohorts, the classifier was reported to diagnose cytomegalovirus status with high specificity and sensitivity. A further reported finding was that TCR beta sequences accurately predicted the HLA-A and HLA-B alleles for most subjects in the first cohort. According to a later analysis, parvovirus B19, influenza, CMV and Epstein-Barr virus appeared linked to several top co-occurrence clusters. Immune exposure information for the cohort was limited to CMV serostatus. Because counts were too low, 15 to 20 rarely observed V segments, including chromosome 9 orphons, were excluded from the earlier analysis of 587 of the donors. A later genetic analysis associated a missense DCLRE1C variant with V-gene and J-gene trimming of TCR beta chains, and an independent cohort replicated the association. In vitro tests confirmed that a few of the cytomegalovirus-associated TCR beta chains recognize cytomegalovirus antigens. In a later genetic analysis, fewer N-insertions in productive TCRs were reported among donors in an Asian-associated ancestry cluster than the approximately 670-donor mean. The cohort was sequenced for TCR beta chains only, and without alpha or paired-chain data the features that could be detected were limited.

The cohort was made up of 650 to 700 healthy bone marrow donors. At the time of sampling, every cohort member was nominally healthy, though immune exposures that went unrecorded were likely present. The donor was CMV seronegative and was included in the group of a few hundred seronegative cohort members. Every donor gave a peripheral blood sample, and the peripheral blood mononuclear cells from that sample were used for TCR beta sequencing. The Qiagen DNeasy Blood Extraction Kit was used to extract genomic DNA from the blood cell samples. Library preparation was by the immunoSEQ multiplex PCR assay. For the multiplex PCR, a mixture combining 60 forward primers for TCR Vbeta segments and 13 reverse primers for TCR Jbeta segments was used. The CDR3 region of rearranged TCR beta genes was amplified from genomic DNA with a multiplex PCR assay. On the Illumina HiSeq System, the amplified TCR beta libraries were sequenced as 87-base-pair reads. The published analysis was carried out like this. Across the 670 or so repertoires, a later analysis counted tens of millions of unique TCR beta chains, some 11 million of which were shared by at least two donors. Raw reads were error-corrected and collapsed into unique sequences by a nearest-neighbor algorithm in which closely related sequences were merged to remove PCR and sequencing errors. To assign V, D and J gene segments, CDR3 sequences were aligned to IMGT reference sequences. For a sequence to be retained, a match of at least six nucleotides to both a V gene segment and a J gene segment was required. A rearrangement was called productive if the CDR3 had no stop codons and remained in frame with V and J, and every other rearrangement was called non-productive. CDR3 was defined according to IMGT convention as the region running from the second conserved V-encoded cysteine to the conserved J-encoded phenylalanine. The earlier analysis of about 570 of the donors excluded any sequence lacking an unambiguous match to a single V gene segment. An earlier analysis of a few hundred of the donors classified V segments as functional when productive rearrangements were above 56.7% and as segregating when the standard deviation between donors was above 5%. A statistical classification framework was developed to diagnose cytomegalovirus status using the catalog of TCR beta chain sequences. In a later analysis, TCR nucleotide sequences were compared against IMGT/GENE-DB human TR gene sequences so that V and J genes could be assigned. In a later analysis, CDR3 sequences and most-parsimonious VDJ recombination scenarios were assigned using the TCRdist pipeline. A later analysis defined each TCR beta chain by its CDR3 amino acid sequence plus V-gene family, and excluded reads lacking a unique V-gene family. In a later analysis, a few hundred highly shared, low-generation-probability nucleotide sequences were removed to address suspected cross-contamination and a sequencing artifact. A later analysis calculated a clonal expansion index for each public chain from normalized within-repertoire ranks of inferred template counts. In a later analysis, generation probabilities were computed with a VDJ recombination model fitted to out-of-frame rearrangements, and the resulting probabilities were checked against IGoR. In a later analysis, hypergeometric tests were used to score TCR-TCR, TCR-HLA and TCR-CMV co-occurrence, with a repertoire-size bias correction applied to TCR pairs. False discovery rates were estimated in a later analysis by permuting HLA or CMV assignments 20 times. In a later analysis, co-occurring TCRs were grouped using DBSCAN, with TCRdist sequence similarity added in when clustering inside HLA-allele-positive subsets. Repertoires with fewer than 30,000 or more than 120,000 public chains, plus five repertoires with anomalous nucleotide sharing, were excluded from co-occurrence clustering. Drawn from immuneACCESS, this table holds only the in-frame rearrangements with V and J called that TCRdb kept. Clones are partly lost; checked studies trace under half to an unresolved V gene and leave the rest unexplained. V and J calls and clone size are as listed in that table; D and trimming were resolved from the DNA. The sample table contains some 90,000 clones; only one count was recorded for 70% of them. Less than 2.5% of the sample is held by the ten biggest clonotypes.

Material for sequencing was PBMCs. This TCR came from a man between 45 and 60 years old in good health and CMV-seronegative. The V gene is TRBV30 and the J gene is TRBJ2-7, and the D gene may be TRBD1, 6 bases matching. The CDR3 protein is CAWRASGTRYEQYF. The nucleotide sequence is given as TGTGCCTGGAGGGCCTCCGGGACACGCTACGAGCAGTACTTC.